Each of the 10 T cell receptor beta chains below was sequenced from the same sample in a study of tumor-infiltrating lymphocytes in primary liver carcinoma. Reverse transcription of approximately 0.55 ug total RNA with a constant-region primer produced TCR beta cDNA. Three rounds of nested multiplex PCR with slightly modified ARM-PCR produced TCR beta libraries. TRBV1-TRBV30 forward primers paired with a C-beta reverse primer drove the first two PCR rounds, 10 cycles each. Each CDR3 protein gets one entry after TCRdb re-called the multiplex PCR reads with MiXCR. This table has about 190,000 distinct CDR3 sequences, approximately 80% appearing once. Each 20-30 mg portion of unsorted bulk tissue served as the source for co-extraction of RNA and DNA. The material sequenced was tumor tissue from primary liver carcinoma. Receptors originate from a man in his forties with primary liver carcinoma and hepatitis B virus infection.

This sequence joins TRBV7-2 and TRBJ2-6, with D uncertain. CDR3 length equals 15 residues. Germline V gene sequence: CDR1 SGHTA, CDR2 FQGNSA. Trimming left V 2 bases short and J 1 base short, with 6 bases between. The CDR3 bases are TGTGCCAGCAGCTTAAAGTGGTCTGGGGCCAACGTCCTGACTTTC. Amino acid sequence: CASSLKWSGANVLTF. Drawing the rest from reference TRBV7-2 and TRBJ2-6, the complete variable domain is GAGVSQSPSNKVTEKGKDVELRCDPISGHTALYWYRQSLGQGLEFLIYFQGNSAPDKSGLPSDRFSAERTGGSVSTLTIQRTQQEDSAVYLCASSLKWSGANVLTFGAGSRLTVL.

In the case of this clonotype: One junction end does not reproduce the germline sequence, and a read error may be involved. V is TRBV5-1 and J is TRBJ1-1, with 9 bases matching TRBD1. There are 17 residues in the CDR3. Germline CDR1 is SGHRS and CDR2 is YFSETQ. This chain's CDR3 is CASSINPPGQGHTETFF. CDR3 DNA: TGCGCCAGCAGCATCAACCCCCCGGGACAGGGACACACTGAAACTTTCTTT.

In regard to this clonotype: One end of the junction fails to match germline, which may point to a read error. The chain has TRBV11-1 and TRBJ2-4, with 10 nucleotides matching TRBD2. In germline, CDR1 is SGHAT, CDR2 FQDESV (reference sequence). The CDR3 covers 17 residues. The chain's CDR3 is CASGFPGTSETKNNQYF. In DNA form, the CDR3 reads TGTGCCAGTGGCTTTCCCGGGACTAGCGAGACCAAAAACAATCAGTACTTC.

The rearrangement uses TRBV6-1 and TRBJ2-2; D is unclear. The CDR3 runs to 13 residues. V lost 9 bases and J 7 bases, leaving 15 bases between the germline ends. CDR1 is MNHNS and CDR2 is SASEGT in the germline V gene. The CDR3 protein is CASSRVFIGELFF. CDR3 bases: TGTGCCAGTAGTCGGGTTTTCATCGGGGAGCTGTTTTTT.

As concerns this clonotype: The junction shows a germline mismatch at one end, possibly a read error. This sequence joins TRBV4-3 and TRBJ2-6, with a weak D call TRBD2 (5 bases). This CDR3 region has 16 residues. CDR1 is LGHNA and CDR2 is YSLEER in the germline V gene. CDR3 region: CASSQEGEFQANILTF. Written as DNA, the CDR3 is TGCGCCAGCAGCCAAGAGGGAGAGTTCCAGGCCAACATCCTGACTTTC.

Concerning this clonotype: The conserved phenylalanine or tryptophan is not found at the CDR3 terminus, so this likely reflects a read error. The chain recombines TRBV6-5 with TRBJ1-1; D remains ambiguous. V lost 5 bases and J 3 bases, leaving 10 bases between the germline ends. Germline CDR1 MNHEY, CDR2 SVGAGI. The CDR3 consists of 13 residues. The DNA for the CDR3 is TGTGCCAGCAGTCTAACCAGTTACACTGAAGCTTTCTAT. Protein sequence: CASSLTSYTEAFY.

Details on this clonotype: One end of the junction does not line up with germline, which may come from a read error. The genes are TRBV4-1 and TRBJ2-1; 8 bases fit TRBD2. The germline CDR1 and CDR2 sequences are MGHRA and YSYEKL. The CDR3 covers 15 residues. CDR3: CANSPLSGIHNEQIF. The DNA of the CDR3 is TGCGCCAACAGCCCTCTTAGCGGGATTCACAATGAGCAGATCTTC.

This clonotype rates as medium-sized. The chain is built from TRBV12-3 or TRBV12-4 and TRBJ2-1, with 8 bases fitting TRBD1. The CDR3 contains 13 residues. V shed 2 bases, J shed 10 bases, and the junction held 4 bases outside the gene matches. The CDR3 reads CASSLSDRGEQFF. In nucleotides, the CDR3 is TGTGCCAGCAGTTTATCCGACAGGGGAGAGCAGTTCTTC.

Note on this clonotype: The final CDR3 position lacks the conserved phenylalanine or tryptophan, pointing to a likely read error. The chain carries TRBV19 and TRBJ1-5; D is uncertain. The CDR3 loop spans 12 amino acids. The germline V gene has CDR1 LNHDA and CDR2 SQIVND (reference sequence). Here the CDR3 DNA reads TGTGCCAGTAGTCTGCCGAATCAGCTCCAGCATCTT. This translates into CASSLPNQLQHL.

This clonotype showed up many times. The V call is TRBV7-8, the J call TRBJ2-1, with 9 nucleotides matching TRBD2. The CDR3 sequence is 15 residues long. Germline V gene data show CDR1 as SGHVS and CDR2 as FQNEAQ. V gave up 5 bases and J gave up 4 bases; unmatched junction bases: 6. Here the CDR3 reads CASSLSSGVYNEQFF. DNA for the CDR3: TGTGCCAGCAGCCTTTCTAGCGGGGTGTACAATGAGCAGTTCTTC.